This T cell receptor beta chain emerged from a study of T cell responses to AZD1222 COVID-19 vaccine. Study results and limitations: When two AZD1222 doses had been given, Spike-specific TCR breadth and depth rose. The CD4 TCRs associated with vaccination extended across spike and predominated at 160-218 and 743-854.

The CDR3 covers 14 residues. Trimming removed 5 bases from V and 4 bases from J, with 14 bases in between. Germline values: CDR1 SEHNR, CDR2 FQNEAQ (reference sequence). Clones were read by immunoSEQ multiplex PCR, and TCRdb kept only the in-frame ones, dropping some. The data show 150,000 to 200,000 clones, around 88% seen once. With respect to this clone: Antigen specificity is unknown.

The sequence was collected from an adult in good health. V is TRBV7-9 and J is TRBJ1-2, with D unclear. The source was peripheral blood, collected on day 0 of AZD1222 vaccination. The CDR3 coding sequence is TGTGCCAGCAGCCCCCCCCTCTTGGGCTATGGCTACACCTTC. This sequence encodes CASSPPLLGYGYTF.